This entry concerns a single T cell receptor beta chain. This entry belongs to a study of tumor-infiltrating lymphocytes in oesophageal squamous cell carcinoma. The CDR3 has 13 residues. Per germline, CDR1 SGHNT and CDR2 YENEEA. The V end was cut by 11 bases, the J end by 3 bases, with 16 bases between. TCRdb processed the PCR reads anew with MiXCR; each CDR3 protein has one entry. The sample comprises about 22,000 distinct CDR3 sequences, over 30% of which are singletons, and under 20% rests with the top ten. The TCR originated in a female donor with esophageal squamous cell carcinoma. The V call is TRBV11-3, the J call TRBJ2-5, with D unresolved. Sequenced sample: esophageal tumor tissue. CDR3 loop: CAPRQATKETQYF. The CDR3 coding sequence is TGTGCCCCGAGGCAGGCAACCAAAGAGACCCAGTACTTC.